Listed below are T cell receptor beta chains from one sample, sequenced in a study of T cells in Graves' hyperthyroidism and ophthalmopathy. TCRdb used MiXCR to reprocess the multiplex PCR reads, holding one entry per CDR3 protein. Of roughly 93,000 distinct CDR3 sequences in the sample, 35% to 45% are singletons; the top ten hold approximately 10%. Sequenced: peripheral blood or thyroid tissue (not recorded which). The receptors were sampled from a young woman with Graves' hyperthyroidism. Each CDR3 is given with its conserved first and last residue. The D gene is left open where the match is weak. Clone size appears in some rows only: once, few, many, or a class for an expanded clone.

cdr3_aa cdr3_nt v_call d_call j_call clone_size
CASSSRVGELFF TGTGCCAGCAGCTCACGAGTCGGGGAGCTGTTTTTT TRBV5-8 NA TRBJ2-2 many
CATSRDRVGETQYF TGTGCCACCAGCAGAGACAGGGTAGGAGAGACCCAGTACTTC TRBV15 NA TRBJ2-5 NA
CSARDVLLTDTQYF TGCAGTGCTAGAGATGTCCTTCTCACAGATACGCAGTATTTT TRBV20-1 NA TRBJ2-3 many
CASSPRTVWNEKLFF TGTGCCAGCAGCCCCCGGACGGTGTGGAATGAAAAACTGTTTTTT TRBV7-8 NA TRBJ1-4 many
CASSLGGTGVQPQHF TGTGCCAGCAGCCTAGGGGGGACAGGGGTTCAGCCCCAGCATTTT TRBV5-4 TRBD1 TRBJ1-5 NA
CASRDRGWVNTEAFF TGTGCCAGCAGAGACAGGGGGTGGGTGAACACTGAAGCTTTCTTT TRBV6-6 TRBD1 TRBJ1-1 many
CASSLDGTEGNQPQHF TGCGCCAGCAGCTTGGACGGGACAGAGGGCAATCAGCCCCAGCATTTT TRBV5-1 TRBD1 TRBJ1-5 many
CASSLTGRVEQYF TGTGCCAGCAGCTTAACGGGACGGGTGGAGCAGTACTTC TRBV7-3 NA TRBJ2-5 NA
CASSRTSATNEKLFF TGTGCCAGCTCACGAACGAGTGCAACTAATGAAAAACTGTTTTTT TRBV18 NA TRBJ1-4 many
CASSYLTGGFTEAFF TGTGCCAGCAGTTACCTGACAGGGGGTTTCACTGAAGCTTTCTTT TRBV6-5 TRBD1 TRBJ1-1 many
CASSQDKGLAGVPVTQYF TGCGCCAGCAGCCAAGATAAGGGACTAGCGGGAGTCCCTGTTACGCAGTATTTT TRBV4-1 TRBD2 TRBJ2-3 NA
CASSQDRRGYEQYF TGTGCCAGCAGCCAAGATCGTAGGGGCTACGAGCAGTACTTC TRBV4-2 NA TRBJ2-7 many
CASSSRLAAYEQYF TGCGCCAGCAGCTCAAGACTAGCGGCCTACGAGCAGTACTTC TRBV5-1 TRBD2 TRBJ2-7 few
CASSWVGGDSPLHF TGTGCCAGCAGTTGGGTAGGGGGCGACTCACCCCTCCACTTT TRBV6-6 TRBD1 TRBJ1-6 many
CASSLDPGLAGELFF TGCGCCAGCAGCTTGGACCCAGGATTAGCCGGGGAGCTGTTTTTT TRBV5-1 NA TRBJ2-2 many
CASSLHRGQSVQPQHF TGTGCCAGCAGCCTTCACCGGGGACAATCTGTACAGCCCCAGCATTTT TRBV2 NA TRBJ1-5 many
CASSQSGPPTYEQYF TGCGCCAGCAGCCAAAGCGGCCCCCCGACCTACGAGCAGTACTTC TRBV5-1 NA TRBJ2-7 NA
CASSLEGGTNTEAFF TGTGCCAGCAGCCTTGAGGGGGGCACGAACACTGAAGCTTTCTTT TRBV11-1 NA TRBJ1-1 many
CASSPLDRGETQHF TGTGCCAGCAGCCCTCTGGACAGGGGAGAGACCCAGCATTTT TRBV7-2 TRBD1 TRBJ1-5 NA
CASSPQGSGGNTGELFF TGTGCCAGCAGTCCCCAAGGTAGCGGGGGGAACACCGGGGAGCTGTTTTTT TRBV12-3/TRBV12-4 TRBD2 TRBJ2-2 many